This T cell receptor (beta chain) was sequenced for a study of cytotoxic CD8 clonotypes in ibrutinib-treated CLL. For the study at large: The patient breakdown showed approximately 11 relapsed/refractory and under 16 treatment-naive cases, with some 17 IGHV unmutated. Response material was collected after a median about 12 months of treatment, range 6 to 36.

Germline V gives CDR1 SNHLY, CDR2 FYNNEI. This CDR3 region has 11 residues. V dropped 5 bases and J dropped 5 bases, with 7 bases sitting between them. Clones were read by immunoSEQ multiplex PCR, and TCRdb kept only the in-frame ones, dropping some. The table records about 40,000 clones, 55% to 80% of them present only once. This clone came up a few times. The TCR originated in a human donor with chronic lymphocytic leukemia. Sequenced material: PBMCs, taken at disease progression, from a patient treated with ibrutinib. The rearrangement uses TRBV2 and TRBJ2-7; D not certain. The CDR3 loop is CASSPQHEQYF. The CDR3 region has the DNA TGTGCCAGCAGTCCCCAACACGAGCAGTACTTC.